The present T cell receptor (beta chain) was sequenced within a study of CD8 T cells in Susac syndrome. The overall study: Blood was drawn from Susac syndrome patients while they were therapy-naive, on corticosteroids, or on intravenous immunoglobulin alone. Study observations and caveats: Within total CD8+ repertoires, sixteen Susac-specific public clones were found, and within CD8+ TEMRA repertoires, five.

As regards this clonotype: Its target is unknown.

Trimming removed 0 bases at V and 3 bases at J, with 7 bases between. Per germline, CDR1 SGHNT and CDR2 YYREEE (reference sequence). The CDR3 spans 13 residues. cDNA came from roughly 0.53 to 1 ug RNA primed by random hexamers. Amplification of the TCR beta CDR3 was carried out by immunoSEQ multiplex PCR, which spanned a total of 54 Vbeta and 13 Jbeta segments. TCRdb re-derived calls from the immunoSEQ multiplex PCR reads in MiXCR, one entry per CDR3 protein. The sample has about 100,000 distinct CDR3 sequences, 95% seen once; the top ten hold 0.3%. V usage is TRBV5-4 and J usage is TRBJ2-7; no clear D gene. Sequenced sample: CD8+ T cells from PBMCs. The clonotype was recovered from a human donor with Susac syndrome. CDR3 coding DNA: TGTGCCAGCAGCTTGGACGGCCACTACGAGCAGTACTTC. It is translated as CASSLDGHYEQYF.